The rows below give T cell receptor beta chains drawn from one sample of a study of blood T cell dynamics during melanoma immunotherapy. The method was immunoSEQ multiplex PCR; TCRdb's version includes in-frame clones alone and lacks a portion of them. Of 15,000 to 20,000 clones in the sample, 85% to 95% were seen once. The starting material was effector memory CD8+ T cells from blood, obtained from a patient treated with checkpoint blockade. These receptor sequences come from a human donor with melanoma. Both conserved end residues are part of each CDR3. A D gene is named only where the DNA matches it firmly. Rows may omit the clone size; those that give it use once, few, many or a size class.

TRBJ2-3 | - | TRBV7-9 | - | 15 | TGTGCCAGCAGCCCGCATCGGTCCTCCACAGATACGCAGTATTTT | CASSPHRSSTDTQYF
TRBJ2-7 | - | TRBV28 | - | 11 | TGTGCCAGCAGCAACTCCTACGAGCAGTACTTC | CASSNSYEQYF
TRBJ1-2 | - | TRBV27 | - | 14 | TGTGCCAGCAGTTTCCTACCGGGGAGTTATGGCTACACCTTC | CASSFLPGSYGYTF
TRBJ1-2 | TRBD1 | TRBV5-1 | few | 12 | TGCGCCAGCGCCGGGACAGGGGATGGCTACACCTTC | CASAGTGDGYTF
TRBJ1-4 | - | TRBV5-1 | - | 13 | TGCGCCAGCAGCCCCAAGGTCGGTGGGACACTGTTTTTT | CASSPKVGGTLFF
TRBJ1-1 | - | TRBV4-1 | once | 15 | TGCGCCAGCAGCCAAGCCTGGGGGGGCGGCACTGAAGCTTTCTTT | CASSQAWGGGTEAFF
TRBJ2-1 | - | TRBV18 | - | 15 | TGTGCCAGCTCACCACCTAGACGCGGATACAATGAGCAGTTCTTC | CASSPPRRGYNEQFF
TRBJ2-7 | TRBD2 | TRBV23-1 | - | 15 | TGCGCCACCCAGTGGAGAGCGGGGGGGGCCTACGAGCAGTACTTC | CATQWRAGGAYEQYF
TRBJ2-7 | TRBD2 | TRBV13 | - | 16 | TGTGCCAGCAGCCCGTCGGGAGCGGGGGGCTCCTACGAGCAGTACTTC | CASSPSGAGGSYEQYF
TRBJ2-2 | TRBD2 | TRBV7-8 | - | 16 | TGTGCCAGCATTGTCAAGCGGGAGGGCCTCACCGGGGAGCTGTTTTTT | CASIVKREGLTGELFF
TRBJ2-3 | - | TRBV5-1 | - | 14 | TGCGCCAGCAGCACCGGGGCGGACACAGATACGCAGTATTTT | CASSTGADTDTQYF
TRBJ2-7 | - | TRBV6-6 | - | 10 | TGTGCCAGCGGACGGGCCGAGCAGTACTTC | CASGRAEQYF
TRBJ2-7 | - | TRBV4-1 | - | 11 | TGCGCCAGCAGCCAACAGGATGAGCAGTACTTC | CASSQQDEQYF
TRBJ1-1 | - | TRBV5-5 | - | 12 | TGTGCCAGCAGCGGTGGGGCGGTTGAAGCTTTCTTT | CASSGGAVEAFF
TRBJ2-7 | TRBD2 | TRBV7-6 | - | 17 | TGTGCCAGCAGCGGGGGCACTAGCGGGAGGGCCGAGGTAGGGCAGTACTTC | CASSGGTSGRAEVGQYF
TRBJ1-2 | - | TRBV5-6 | - | 15 | TGTGCCAGCAGATTGGACAATCCCACCGTCTATGGCTACACCTTC | CASRLDNPTVYGYTF
TRBJ2-1 | - | TRBV5-5 | once | 16 | TGTGCCAGCAGCTTGGGGTCGCTAGCTCGTTCGAATGAGCAGTTCTTC | CASSLGSLARSNEQFF
TRBJ1-1 | - | TRBV28 | - | 14 | TGTGCCAGCAGCCGACGAGTATCGGCTTTTGAAGCTTTCTTT | CASSRRVSAFEAFF
TRBJ2-1 | TRBD1 | TRBV4-1 | - | 16 | TGCGCCAGCAGCCCTCAACAGGGGACCTCCTACAATGAGCAGTTCTTC | CASSPQQGTSYNEQFF
TRBJ2-5 | - | TRBV27 | - | 15 | TGTGCCAGCAGTTTAGCTGACAGGAGACAAGAGACCCAGTACTTC | CASSLADRRQETQYF
TRBJ2-5 | - | TRBV27 | - | 16 | TGTGCCAGCAGTTTGTGGGACCCAGGGTTGTCAGGGGAGCAGTACTTC | CASSLWDPGLSGEQYF
TRBJ2-7 | - | TRBV13 | - | 13 | TGTGCCAGCAGCCCCGGGGCAGGGGGGGCACAGTACTTC | CASSPGAGGAQYF
TRBJ2-7 | - | TRBV9 | - | 15 | TGTGCCAGCAGCGGAGAACTCTCTTCTTCCTACGAGCAGTACTTC | CASSGELSSSYEQYF
TRBJ1-5 | - | TRBV19 | - | 13 | TGTGCCAGTAGTATAGGGGGGCTACAGCCCCAGCATTTT | CASSIGGLQPQHF
TRBJ1-1 | TRBD1 | TRBV19 | - | 16 | TGTGCCAGTAGTAACCCGGGACAGGGGTTAATCACTGAAGCTTTCTTT | CASSNPGQGLITEAFF
TRBJ1-2 | - | TRBV4-1 | once | 15 | TGCGCCAGCACCACTCCGGGGGCACGTACCTATGGCTACACCTTC | CASTTPGARTYGYTF
TRBJ2-5 | TRBD1 | TRBV7-9 | - | 16 | TGTGCCAGCAGCCCGCCGGGACAGGGGTTCGCGGAGACCCAGTACTTC | CASSPPGQGFAETQYF
TRBJ2-7 | - | TRBV13 | - | 14 | TGTGCCAGCAGCAAGGGAAGCCAATCGGACGAGCAGTACTTC | CASSKGSQSDEQYF
TRBJ2-7 | - | TRBV13 | - | 15 | TGTGCCAGCAGCTTAACAGGCGGAGTGACCTACGAGCAGTACTTC | CASSLTGGVTYEQYF
TRBJ2-7 | - | TRBV11-2 | - | 15 | TGTGCCAGCAGCTTAATACCCAACGGGGGCCACGAGCAGTACTTC | CASSLIPNGGHEQYF
TRBJ1-1 | - | TRBV19 | - | 15 | TGTGCCAGTAGTCGACTGGACTCCCTGAACACTGAAGCTTTCTTT | CASSRLDSLNTEAFF
TRBJ1-1 | - | TRBV5-6 | - | 13 | TGTGCCAGCAGCTTGAGTGAGACAGTAGAAGCTTTCTTT | CASSLSETVEAFF
TRBJ2-5 | - | TRBV13 | - | 16 | TGTGCCAGCAGCCCGATCTTAGCAGAGACCCAAGAGACCCAGTACTTC | CASSPILAETQETQYF
TRBJ2-1 | - | TRBV2 | - | 12 | TGTGCCAGCCGGAAGAGCTACAATGAGCAGTTCTTC | CASRKSYNEQFF
TRBJ2-7 | TRBD1 | TRBV27 | - | 13 | TGTGCCAGCAGTCCGACAGGGTACTACGAGCAGTACTTC | CASSPTGYYEQYF
TRBJ2-2 | TRBD2 | TRBV7-9 | once | 16 | TGTGCCAGCAGCCCCCCTAGCGGGAGGGCCTTCGGGGAGCTGTTTTTT | CASSPPSGRAFGELFF
TRBJ2-7 | TRBD2 | TRBV29-1 | - | 15 | TGCAGCGTTGGGGAGGGCAGGGTAGGCTTCTACGAGCAGTACTTC | CSVGEGRVGFYEQYF
TRBJ1-5 | - | TRBV5-6 | few | 14 | TGTGCCAGCAGCTTGTGGGAAGGCAATCAGCCCCAGCATTTT | CASSLWEGNQPQHF
TRBJ2-3 | TRBD2 | TRBV7-9 | once | 17 | TGTGCCACCCCACGGGGGACTAGCGGGAGTAGCACAGATACGCAGTATTTT | CATPRGTSGSSTDTQYF
TRBJ1-4 | - | TRBV7-9 | - | 14 | TGTGCCAGCAGCTTACCGCCTTCTAATGAAAAACTGTTTTTT | CASSLPPSNEKLFF
TRBJ2-1 | - | TRBV11-2 | once | 13 | TGTGCCAGCAGCCTAGGACCCGACAATGAGCAGTTCTTC | CASSLGPDNEQFF
TRBJ1-1 | - | TRBV25-1 | - | 13 | TGTGCCAGCAGTGAGGGGTGGAACACTGAAGCTTTCTTT | CASSEGWNTEAFF
TRBJ2-2 | - | TRBV27 | - | 13 | TGTGCCAGCAGTTTACCGCGAGGCGGGGAGCTGTTTTTT | CASSLPRGGELFF
TRBJ1-4 | - | TRBV25-1 | - | 16 | TGTGCCAGCAGTCCCCGGACGTACGCAACTAATGAAAAACTGTTTTTT | CASSPRTYATNEKLFF
TRBJ1-3 | - | TRBV5-8 | - | 16 | TGTGCCAGCAGCCCCAACGGCTGGAGCTCTGGAAACACCATATATTTT | CASSPNGWSSGNTIYF
TRBJ1-1 | - | TRBV27 | - | 15 | TGTGCCAGCAGTTTCTACGGGACACAGAGCACTGAAGCTTTCTTT | CASSFYGTQSTEAFF
TRBJ2-7 | - | TRBV5-6 | once | 13 | TGTGCCAGCAGTCGGGGAGGCTCCTACGAGCAGTACTTC | CASSRGGSYEQYF
TRBJ2-7 | - | TRBV5-8 | - | 15 | TGTGCCAGCAGCTTGGACCAGGGGACTTTCTACGAGCAGTACTTC | CASSLDQGTFYEQYF
TRBJ2-4 | - | TRBV11-2 | - | 16 | TGTGCCAGCAGCTCCCCAATCCCCCCGGCCAAAAACATTCAGTACTTC | CASSSPIPPAKNIQYF
TRBJ2-1 | TRBD1 | TRBV7-3 | - | 15 | TGTGCCAGCAGCTTACTGAGACAGGGGCTCGATGAGCAGTTCTTC | CASSLLRQGLDEQFF
TRBJ2-3 | - | TRBV11-2 | - | 11 | TGTGCCAGCAGCCCGAGCCTTACGCAGTATTTT | CASSPSLTQYF
TRBJ2-5 | - | TRBV9 | - | 12 | TGTGCCAGCAGCCCCCCTCAAGAGACCCAGTACTTC | CASSPPQETQYF
TRBJ2-3 | TRBD2 | TRBV5-4 | - | 16 | TGTGCCAGCAGCTCAGGACTAGCAGTTAGCACAGATACGCAGTATTTT | CASSSGLAVSTDTQYF
TRBJ1-1 | - | TRBV19 | - | 16 | TGTGCCAGTAGTACACATGACGGATGGGAGAACCCTGAAGCTTTCTTT | CASSTHDGWENPEAFF